The present T cell receptor (beta chain) was sequenced within a study of blood T cells in healthy people across ages. Study conclusions and caveats: With age, beta diversity per million T cells declined roughly linearly, significantly by 30 to 50. A greater number of naive CD4+ cells and higher diversity distinguished long-lived donors from aged donors.

The CDR3 length is 9 residues. V lost 7 bases, J lost 4 bases, and 4 bases lay in between. Germline V lookup: CDR1 DFQATT, CDR2 SNEGSKA (reference sequence). A second PCR, run for 7 to 11 cycles, used a sample-barcoded 5' primer plus a J-beta primer mix. TCRdb reanalysed the 5' RACE reads using MiXCR and keeps one entry per CDR3 protein. Of around 2 million distinct CDR3 sequences listed, 30% to 40% are singletons. As regards this clonotype: The antigen is not known.

The sample was blood. The chain recombines TRBV20-1 with TRBJ2-5; no reliable D call. The TCR comes from a human donor in good health. The CDR3: CSVPETQYF. The CDR3 bases are TGCAGTGTGCCAGAGACCCAGTACTTC.